Each of the 13 T cell receptor beta chains below was sequenced from the same sample in a study of T-cell reconstitution after alpha-beta-depleted transplantation in children. During its preparation, the TCRbeta library received unique molecular identifiers. TCRdb analysed the PCR reads with MiXCR anew, one entry per CDR3 protein. Of fewer than 500,000 distinct CDR3 sequences listed, around two fifths were seen once; the top ten hold roughly 27%. The sample here was PBMCs, taken before TCRalphabeta/CD19-depleted stem cell transplant. These receptors were collected from a girl aged 2-10 years with aplastic anemia, due to receive a stem cell transplant.

This clonotype has only a few counts. The chain employs TRBV20-1 and TRBJ2-4; the match to TRBD1 covers 9 bases. Germline trimming cut 5 bases from V and 6 bases from J; bases unmatched to any gene: 8. Germline values: CDR1 DFQATT, CDR2 SNEGSKA (reference sequence). This CDR3 contains 14 residues. CDR3 amino acids: CSAPPGQGRNIQYF. CDR3 sequence (DNA): TGCAGTGCTCCCCCCGGACAGGGGAGAAACATTCAGTACTTC.

This clonotype was picked up many times. This sequence joins TRBV7-9 and TRBJ2-5; the D is unclear. V was cut by 7 bases and J by 5 bases, with 17 bases left in between. The germline V gene has CDR1 SEHNR and CDR2 FQNEAQ (reference sequence). This CDR3 region has 14 residues. CDR3 nucleotides: TGTGCCAGCACCCCAACGAGAACCAGGGAGACCCAGTACTTC. This translates into CASTPTRTRETQYF.

This clonotype was observed a few times. The chain employs TRBV29-1 and TRBJ1-2, with D maybe TRBD1 (6 bases). The CDR3 covers 13 residues. CDR1 SQVTM and CDR2 ANQGSEA come from the germline V gene. The germline V and J ends were trimmed by 7 bases and 1 base, with 13 bases remaining between them. CDR3 sequence (DNA): TGCAGCGCCCCTGGACAGTTTAACTATGGCTACACCTTC. It translates to CSAPGQFNYGYTF.

V gene TRBV20-1 combines with J gene TRBJ2-7; the match to TRBD2 covers 11 bases. This CDR3 region has 20 residues. Trimming took 5 bases from V and 1 from J; bases not matched to a gene: 22. Germline values: CDR1 DFQATT, CDR2 SNEGSKA (reference sequence). CDR3 sequence reads: CSAPPGRGGLAGGGSYEQYF. The DNA of the CDR3 is TGCAGTGCTCCTCCGGGCCGGGGAGGGCTAGCGGGAGGTGGATCCTACGAGCAGTACTTC.

This clonotype was recorded only once. The CDR3 loop reads CASSSGRFVNDPYNEQFF. Written as DNA, the CDR3 is TGCGCCAGCAGCTCGGGAAGGTTCGTCAACGATCCCTACAATGAGCAGTTCTTC. This chain joins TRBV5-1 and TRBJ2-1; a weak D match, TRBD2 (5 bases). V lost 3 bases and J 2 bases, leaving 21 bases between the germline ends. CDR1 is SGHRS, CDR2 YFSETQ, per germline. The CDR3 is 18 amino acids.

In its sample, this clonotype was seen a few times. The CDR3 region has the DNA TGTGCCGGAGTAGGGGCAAGATATTGGAATGAGCAGTTCTTC. Its translation is CAGVGARYWNEQFF. The chain carries TRBV30 and TRBJ2-1, with D possibly matching TRBD1 (5 bases). The V end lost 8 bases, the J end lost 7 bases, and 21 bases lay between the germline ends. The length of the CDR3 is 14 residues. Germline CDR1 is GTSNPN and CDR2 is SVGIG (reference sequence).

This clonotype was observed once. The rearrangement joins TRBV19 to TRBJ2-5; D might be TRBD2 (6 bases). The length of the CDR3 is 17 residues. Per the germline V gene, CDR1 is LNHDA and CDR2 is SQIVND (reference sequence). V gave up 0 bases and J gave up 5 bases, with 19 bases separating them. The chain's CDR3 is CASSIDGRGGTRETQYF. In DNA, the CDR3 is TGTGCCAGTAGTATAGACGGTCGCGGCGGGACGCGGGAGACCCAGTACTTC.

There are a few counts of this clonotype. This rearrangement joins TRBV6-2 or TRBV6-3 to TRBJ1-5; perhaps TRBD1 as D (5 bases). The V gene lost 5 bases and the J gene lost 4 bases, with 9 bases spanning the gap. In germline, CDR1 is MNHEY, CDR2 SVGEGT. The CDR3 consists of 13 residues. CDR3 sequence: CASSGTENQPQHF. The CDR3 region has the DNA TGTGCCAGCAGTGGGACGGAGAATCAGCCCCAGCATTTT.

The V gene is TRBV7-3, the J gene TRBJ2-7; 10 bases agree with TRBD1. V trimming: 2 bases; J trimming: 5 bases; junction bases outside the gene matches: 3. From germline, CDR1 is SGHTA and CDR2 FQGTGA. This CDR3 comprises 14 residues. The CDR3 DNA is TGTGCCAGCAGCTTAGGGACAGGGGCGAACGAGCAGTACTTC. The encoded protein is CASSLGTGANEQYF.

V usage is TRBV27 and J usage is TRBJ2-5; 10 bases map to TRBD2. V gave up 4 bases and J gave up 2 bases; unmatched junction bases: 16. The germline CDR1 and CDR2 sequences are MNHEY and SMNVEV (reference sequence). CDR3 length: 19 residues. The CDR3 DNA sequence: TGTGCCAGCAGTTCTGAAGGAACCTGGGGACTAGCGAAACAAGAGACCCAGTACTTC. Amino acid sequence: CASSSEGTWGLAKQETQYF.

The V gene is TRBV2, the J gene TRBJ2-1; 9 bases agree with TRBD1. The CDR3 totals 13 residues. The germline V gene has CDR1 SNHLY and CDR2 FYNNEI. J lost 6 bases, V lost 6 bases, and 3 bases had no gene match. CDR3 sequence: CASRGQGSNEQFF. DNA of the CDR3: TGTGCCAGCAGGGGACAGGGAAGCAATGAGCAGTTCTTC.

This clonotype was detected a few times. The rearrangement joins TRBV19 to TRBJ1-1, with D perhaps matching TRBD1 (5 bases). The CDR3 is 14 amino acids. Between the trimmed V and J ends, which lost 5 bases and 0 bases, there was a span of 10 bases. Looked up from germline, CDR1 is LNHDA and CDR2 is SQIVND (reference sequence). The CDR3 nucleotides are TGTGCCAGTAGTTATCGGGGGATGAACACTGAAGCTTTCTTT. Translated: CASSYRGMNTEAFF.

The V call is TRBV5-1, the J call TRBJ2-4, with D perhaps TRBD2 (5 bases). The CDR3 length is 16 residues. CDR1 is SGHRS, CDR2 YFSETQ, per germline. V was trimmed by 2 bases and J by 2 bases, leaving 14 bases between them. The DNA for the CDR3 is TGCGCCAGCAGCTTCCTTTCGGGAAGGACCAAAAACATTCAGTACTTC. It yields the protein CASSFLSGRTKNIQYF.